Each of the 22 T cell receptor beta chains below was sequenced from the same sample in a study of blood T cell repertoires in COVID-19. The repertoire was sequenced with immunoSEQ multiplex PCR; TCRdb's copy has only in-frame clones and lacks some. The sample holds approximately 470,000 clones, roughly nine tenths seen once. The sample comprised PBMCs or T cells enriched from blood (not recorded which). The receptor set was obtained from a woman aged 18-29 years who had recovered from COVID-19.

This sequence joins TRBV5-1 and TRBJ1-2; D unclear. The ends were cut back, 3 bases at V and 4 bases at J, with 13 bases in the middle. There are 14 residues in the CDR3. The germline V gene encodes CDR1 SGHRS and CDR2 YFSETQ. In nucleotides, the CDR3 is TGCGCCAGCAGCTCTGACACCTACTTCTATGGCTACACCTTC. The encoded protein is CASSSDTYFYGYTF.

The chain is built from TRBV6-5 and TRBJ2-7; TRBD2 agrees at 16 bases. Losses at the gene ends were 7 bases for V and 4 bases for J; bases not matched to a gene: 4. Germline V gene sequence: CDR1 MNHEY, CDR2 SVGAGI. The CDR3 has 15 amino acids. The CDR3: CASTGTSGGEYEQYF. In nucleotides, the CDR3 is TGTGCCAGCACGGGGACTAGCGGGGGGGAATACGAGCAGTACTTC.

The CDR3 nucleotides are TGTGCCAGCAGCGGTCTGCGGGGACGGTACAATGAGCAGTTCTTC. Its translation: CASSGLRGRYNEQFF. This chain links TRBV2 with TRBJ2-1; D possibly corresponds to TRBD2 (6 bases). Trimming removed 6 bases from V and 4 bases from J, with 16 bases in between. Germline values: CDR1 SNHLY, CDR2 FYNNEI. This CDR3 is 15 amino acids long.

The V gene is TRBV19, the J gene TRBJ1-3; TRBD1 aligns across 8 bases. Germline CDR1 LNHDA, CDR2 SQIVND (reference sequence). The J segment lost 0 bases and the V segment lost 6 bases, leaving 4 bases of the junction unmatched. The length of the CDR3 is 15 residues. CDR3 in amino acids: CASRHRGVSGNTIYF. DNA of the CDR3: TGTGCCAGTAGACACAGGGGGGTCTCTGGAAACACCATATATTTT.

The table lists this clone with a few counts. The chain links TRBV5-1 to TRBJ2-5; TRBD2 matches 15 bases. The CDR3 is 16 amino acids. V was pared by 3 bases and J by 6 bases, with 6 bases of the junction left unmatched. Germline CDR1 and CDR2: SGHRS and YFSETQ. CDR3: CASSWTSGGAVKTQYF. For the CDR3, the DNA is TGCGCCAGCAGCTGGACTAGCGGGGGGGCCGTAAAGACCCAGTACTTC.

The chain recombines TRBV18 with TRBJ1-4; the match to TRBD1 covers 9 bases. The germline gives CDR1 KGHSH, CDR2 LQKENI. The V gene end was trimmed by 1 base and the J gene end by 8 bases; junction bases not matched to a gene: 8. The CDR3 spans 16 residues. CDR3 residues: CASSPRRDRVIEKLFF. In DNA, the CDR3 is TGTGCCAGCTCACCACGCCGGGACAGGGTAATAGAAAAACTGTTTTTT.

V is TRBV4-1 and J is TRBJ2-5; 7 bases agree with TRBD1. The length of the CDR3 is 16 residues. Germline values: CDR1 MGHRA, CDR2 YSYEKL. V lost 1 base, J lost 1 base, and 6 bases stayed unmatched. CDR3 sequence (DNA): TGCGCCAGCAGCCAAGGGTCCGGGACAGTCCAAGAGACCCAGTACTTC. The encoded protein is CASSQGSGTVQETQYF.

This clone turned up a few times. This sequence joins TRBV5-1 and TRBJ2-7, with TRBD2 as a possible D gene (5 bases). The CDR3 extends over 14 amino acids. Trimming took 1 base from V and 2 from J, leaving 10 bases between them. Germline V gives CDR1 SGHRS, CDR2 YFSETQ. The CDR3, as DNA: TGCGCCAGCAGCTTGTACGGGGATCCCTACGAGCAGTACTTC. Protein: CASSLYGDPYEQYF.

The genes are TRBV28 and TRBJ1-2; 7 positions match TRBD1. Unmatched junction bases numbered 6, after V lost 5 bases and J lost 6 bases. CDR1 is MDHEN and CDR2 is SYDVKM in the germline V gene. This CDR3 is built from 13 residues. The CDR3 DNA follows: TGTGCCAGCAGTCTTTACAGGGGTGATGGCTACACCTTC. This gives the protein CASSLYRGDGYTF.

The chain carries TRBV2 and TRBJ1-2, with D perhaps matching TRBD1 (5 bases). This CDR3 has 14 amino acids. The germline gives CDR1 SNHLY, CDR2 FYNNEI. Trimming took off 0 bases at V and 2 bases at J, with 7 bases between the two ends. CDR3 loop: CASSEATENYGYTF. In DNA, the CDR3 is TGTGCCAGCAGTGAAGCGACAGAAAACTATGGCTACACCTTC.

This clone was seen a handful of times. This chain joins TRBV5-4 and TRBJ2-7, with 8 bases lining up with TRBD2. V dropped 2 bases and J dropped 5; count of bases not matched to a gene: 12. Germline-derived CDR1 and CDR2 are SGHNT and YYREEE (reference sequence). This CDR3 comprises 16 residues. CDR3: CASSLTSPRGGNEQYF. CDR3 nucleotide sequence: TGTGCCAGCAGCTTAACCAGCCCTCGGGGGGGCAACGAGCAGTACTTC.

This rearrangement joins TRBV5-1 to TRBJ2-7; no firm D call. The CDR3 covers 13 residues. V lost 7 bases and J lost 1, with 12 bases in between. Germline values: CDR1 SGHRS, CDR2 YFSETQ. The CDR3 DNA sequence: TGCGCCAGCTCTACGACTCCTTCCTACGAGCAGTACTTC. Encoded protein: CASSTTPSYEQYF.

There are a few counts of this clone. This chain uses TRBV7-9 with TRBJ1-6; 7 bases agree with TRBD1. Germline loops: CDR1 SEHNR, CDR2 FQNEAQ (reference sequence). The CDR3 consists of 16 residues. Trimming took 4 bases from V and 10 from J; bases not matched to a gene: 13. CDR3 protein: CASSSLGGGGESPLHF. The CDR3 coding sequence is TGTGCCAGCAGCTCCTTAGGGGGCGGGGGGGAATCACCCCTCCACTTT.

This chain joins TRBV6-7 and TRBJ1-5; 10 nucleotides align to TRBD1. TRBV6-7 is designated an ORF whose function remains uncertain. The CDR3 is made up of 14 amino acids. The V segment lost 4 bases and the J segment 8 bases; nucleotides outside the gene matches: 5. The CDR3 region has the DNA TGTGCCAGCAGTTCCCGGACAGGGGGAAAGCCCCAGCATTTT. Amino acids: CASSSRTGGKPQHF.

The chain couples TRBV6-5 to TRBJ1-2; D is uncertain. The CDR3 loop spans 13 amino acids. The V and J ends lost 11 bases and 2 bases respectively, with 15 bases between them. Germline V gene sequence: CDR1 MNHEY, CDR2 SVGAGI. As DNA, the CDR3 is TGTGCCCACGCCGCAGGAGGCAACTATGGCTACACCTTC. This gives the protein CAHAAGGNYGYTF.

For the CDR3, the DNA is TGTGCCAGCTGTGGGACTACCCTCGATATCGGCGATGAGCAGTTCTTC. Translated: CASCGTTLDIGDEQFF. The J gene is TRBJ2-1, the V gene TRBV28, with TRBD2 matching 7 bases. The length of the CDR3 is 16 residues. The germline V gene has CDR1 MDHEN and CDR2 SYDVKM. Unmatched junction bases numbered 18, after V lost 8 bases and J lost 8 bases.

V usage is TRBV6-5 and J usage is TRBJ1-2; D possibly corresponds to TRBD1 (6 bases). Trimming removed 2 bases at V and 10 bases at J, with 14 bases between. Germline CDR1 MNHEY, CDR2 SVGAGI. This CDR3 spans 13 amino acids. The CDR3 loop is CASSYGDRSAYTF. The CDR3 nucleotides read TGTGCCAGCAGTTACGGTGACAGGAGCGCCTACACCTTC.

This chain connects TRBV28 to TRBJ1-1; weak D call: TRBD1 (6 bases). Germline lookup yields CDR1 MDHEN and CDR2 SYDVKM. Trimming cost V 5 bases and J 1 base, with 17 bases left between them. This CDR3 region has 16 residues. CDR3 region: CASSLNQGFRNTEAFF. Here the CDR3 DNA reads TGTGCCAGCAGTCTAAATCAGGGGTTTCGGAACACTGAAGCTTTCTTT.

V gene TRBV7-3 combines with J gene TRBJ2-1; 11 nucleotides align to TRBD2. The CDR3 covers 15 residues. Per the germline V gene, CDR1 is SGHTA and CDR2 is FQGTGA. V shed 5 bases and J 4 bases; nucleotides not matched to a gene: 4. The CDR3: CASSETSGDYNEQFF. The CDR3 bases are TGTGCCAGCAGCGAGACTAGCGGGGATTACAATGAGCAGTTCTTC.

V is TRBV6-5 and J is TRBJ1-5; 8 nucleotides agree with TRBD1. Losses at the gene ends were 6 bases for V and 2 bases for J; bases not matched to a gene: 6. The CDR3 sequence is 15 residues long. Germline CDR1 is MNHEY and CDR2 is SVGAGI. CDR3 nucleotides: TGTGCCAGCAGGTCAGGGGGCGGGGGCAATCAGCCCCAGCATTTT. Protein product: CASRSGGGGNQPQHF.

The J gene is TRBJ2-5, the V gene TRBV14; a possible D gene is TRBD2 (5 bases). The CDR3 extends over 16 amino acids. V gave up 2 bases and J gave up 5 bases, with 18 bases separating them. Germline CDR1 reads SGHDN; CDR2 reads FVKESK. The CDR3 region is CASSQTRAPLTETQYF. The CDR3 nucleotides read TGTGCCAGCAGCCAAACGAGGGCTCCCCTCACCGAGACCCAGTACTTC. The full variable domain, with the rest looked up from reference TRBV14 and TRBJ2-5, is EAGVTQFPSHSVIEKGQTVTLRCDPISGHDNLYWYRRVMGKEIKFLLHFVKESKQDESGMPNNRFLAERTGGTYSTLKVQPAELEDSGVYFCASSQTRAPLTETQYFGPGTRLLVL.

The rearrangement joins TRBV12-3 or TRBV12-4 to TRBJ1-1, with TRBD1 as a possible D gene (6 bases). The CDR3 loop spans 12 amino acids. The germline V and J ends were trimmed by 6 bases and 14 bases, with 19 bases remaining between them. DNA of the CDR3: TGTGCCAGCAGCCCCTCGGGCGGGGGGCGGTTCTTT. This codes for CASSPSGGGRFF.